The rows below give T cell receptor beta chains drawn from one sample of a study of blood T cell repertoires in COVID-19. Sequencing was performed with immunoSEQ multiplex PCR; in TCRdb, only in-frame clones are kept and a portion is missing. The table lists under 200,000 clones, 70% to 90% of them singletons. The sequenced sample consisted of PBMCs or T cells enriched from blood (not recorded which). These receptors all come from a woman between 40 and 55 years old in a cohort exposed to, infected with or recovered from COVID-19 (not recorded which). Each CDR3 is given with its conserved first and last residue. Fields, in order: clone size, V gene, J gene, D gene, CDR3 DNA, CDR3 protein. The D gene is left open where the match is weak. Clone size appears in some rows only: once, few, many, or a class for an expanded clone.

>-|TRBV10-2|TRBJ2-6|-
TGCGCCAGCAGTGAGTCTATCGGGAAACGGCCTGGGGCCAACGTCCTGACTTTC
CASSESIGKRPGANVLTF
>-|TRBV4-2|TRBJ2-7|TRBD2
TGTGCCAGCAGCCAGGCCCGGGGGGGTGACTACTCCTACGAGCAGTACTTC
CASSQARGGDYSYEQYF
>once|TRBV7-9|TRBJ2-1|TRBD1
TGTGCCAGCAGCCCCTGGGACAGGGCGACTAACCTCTACAATGAGCAGTTCTTC
CASSPWDRATNLYNEQFF
>-|TRBV7-2|TRBJ2-3|TRBD2
TGTGCCAGCAGCCAGCAGGCGGGGGGCACAGATACGCAGTATTTT
CASSQQAGGTDTQYF
>-|TRBV5-6|TRBJ1-1|-
TGTGCCAGCAGCCTGGCCGTGAACACTGAAGCTTTCTTT
CASSLAVNTEAFF
>-|TRBV7-9|TRBJ1-4|-
TGTGCCAGCGTGAGGGGCGGAGGGGATGAAAAACTGTTTTTT
CASVRGGGDEKLFF
>-|TRBV19|TRBJ2-1|-
TGTGCCAGTAGTCGCCGACCTAGCTCCTACAATGAGCAGTTCTTC
CASSRRPSSYNEQFF
>-|TRBV28|TRBJ2-1|-
TGTGCCGCAGGGGGGACAGCTTTCTATGAGCAGTTCTTC
CAAGGTAFYEQFF
>once|TRBV7-8|TRBJ2-4|-
TGTGCCAGCACCATCTGGGAGGTGGGGGAAAACATTCAGTACTTC
CASTIWEVGENIQYF
>-|TRBV5-5|TRBJ1-3|TRBD1
TGTGCCAGCAGCGCTGACAGGGGGCACTCTGGAAACACCATATATTTT
CASSADRGHSGNTIYF
>few|TRBV6-5|TRBJ2-7|-
TGTGCCAGCAGTTCGACAGATTACGAGCAGTACTTC
CASSSTDYEQYF
>-|TRBV5-5|TRBJ1-2|-
TGTGCCAGCAGCCCCGGGGGGACTGCAAACTATGGCTACACCTTC
CASSPGGTANYGYTF
>-|TRBV29-1|TRBJ2-1|TRBD2
TGCAGCGTTCCGAAGATCGGGACTAGCGGATACAATGAGCAGTTCTTC
CSVPKIGTSGYNEQFF
>many|TRBV7-9|TRBJ1-2|TRBD1
TGTGCCAGCAGTAGGGACAGGGGGGTCCGTGGCTACACCTTC
CASSRDRGVRGYTF
>-|TRBV6-5|TRBJ1-1|TRBD1
TGTGCCAACCTCACAGGGGGCCTGAACACTGAAGCTTTCTTT
CANLTGGLNTEAFF
>-|TRBV3-1/TRBV3-2|TRBJ2-1|-
TGTGCCAGCAGCCCCGACGGGAGCTCCTACAATGAGCAGTTCTTC
CASSPDGSSYNEQFF
>once|TRBV10-2|TRBJ1-2|-
TGCGCCAGCAGTGAAGTTAACAGCAACTATGGCTACACCTTC
CASSEVNSNYGYTF
>once|TRBV29-1|TRBJ2-1|-
TGCAGCTCGACCCTGGGGGGAATCAATGAGCAGTTCTTC
CSSTLGGINEQFF
>-|TRBV7-9|TRBJ2-1|TRBD1
TGTGCCAGCAGCTTACTCGACAGGGAACAGTTCTTC
CASSLLDREQFF
>-|TRBV6-5|TRBJ2-7|-
TGTGCCAGCACCCTTCAGGGGATTTCCTACGAGCAGTACTTC
CASTLQGISYEQYF
>-|TRBV7-9|TRBJ2-7|TRBD2
TGTGCCAGCAGCTCAACTAGCGGCCAATGGGAGCAGTACTTC
CASSSTSGQWEQYF
>-|TRBV5-6|TRBJ1-1|-
TGTGCCAGCAGCGTGGGACAATTGGACACTGAAGCTTTCTTT
CASSVGQLDTEAFF
>-|TRBV5-1|TRBJ1-1|-
TGCGCCAGCAGGTACTACGTTGGTAACACTGAAGCTTTCTTT
CASRYYVGNTEAFF
>-|TRBV7-9|TRBJ1-2|-
TGTGCCAGCAGCTGGTCCCCGGGAGGGGACTATGGCTACACCTTC
CASSWSPGGDYGYTF
>-|TRBV10-3|TRBJ2-6|TRBD1
TGTGCCACCCACAGGGGGCGGGGGGCCAACGTCCTGACTTTC
CATHRGRGANVLTF
>-|TRBV11-3|TRBJ2-6|TRBD1
TGTGCCAGCAGCCCAGGGGGCGCGGGTGGGGCCAACGTCCTGACTTTC
CASSPGGAGGANVLTF
>-|TRBV7-9|TRBJ2-3|-
TGTGCCAGCAGCTTAGGAGAATATACGCAGTATTTT
CASSLGEYTQYF
>once|TRBV19|TRBJ2-7|TRBD1
TGTGCCAGTACCGACGGGACAGGGGGCTACGAGCAGTACTTC
CASTDGTGGYEQYF
>-|TRBV11-3|TRBJ1-3|-
TGTGCCAGCAGTAGCTTCTCTGGAAACACCATATATTTT
CASSSFSGNTIYF
>-|TRBV1|TRBJ2-5|-
TGCACCAGCAGCCTCTGTGACAGCCAAGAGACCCAGTACTTC
CTSSLCDSQETQYF
>once|TRBV28|TRBJ2-4|TRBD2
TGTGCCAGCAGTATTCCGGGACTAGCGGGGCGGGGTTTCTTC
CASSIPGLAGRGFF
>-|TRBV6-5|TRBJ2-3|TRBD2
TGTGCCAGCAGTTACTTACCGGGACTAGGCACAGATACGCAGTATTTT
CASSYLPGLGTDTQYF
>-|TRBV13|TRBJ1-4|-
TGTGCCAGCAGCAGAGGGTCAGGACGTCTGTTTTTT
CASSRGSGRLFF